The 17 T cell receptor beta chains reported below all come from one sample, sequenced in a study of spatial heterogeneity in lung cancer. In TCRdb, the 5' RACE reads were re-called with MiXCR into one record per CDR3 protein. The sample lists about 13,000 distinct CDR3 sequences, 10% occurring once. Time point in this sample: sample taken at primary tumor resection. Material for sequencing was whole RNA from tumor, nontumor lung or frozen PBMC, left unsorted. The sample in question was PBMCs, obtained at surgery. These receptors all stem from a male donor with early-stage non-small cell lung cancer.

This clonotype showed up many times. The V gene is TRBV15, the J gene TRBJ2-5; D call uncertain. The CDR3 is made up of 11 amino acids. CDR1 is LNHNV, CDR2 YYDKDF, per germline (reference sequence). The V end was cut by 4 bases, the J end by 0 bases, with 0 bases between. CDR3 region: CATSNQETQYF. The CDR3 DNA reads TGTGCCACCAGCAACCAAGAGACCCAGTACTTC.

This clonotype has at least ten counts. The chain employs TRBV12-5 and TRBJ2-3, with a tentative D call TRBD2 (6 bases). This CDR3 comprises 17 residues. Germline CDR1 is LGHNT and CDR2 is FRNRAP. Between the trimmed V and J ends, which lost 1 base and 1 base, there was a span of 15 bases. Here the CDR3 DNA reads TGTGCTAGTGGTTTGGCGGTCCTAGCGACCCGCACAGATACGCAGTATTTT. It translates to CASGLAVLATRTDTQYF.

In its sample, this clonotype was seen a few times. This may come from a read error, since a much larger clone is one base off. The genes are TRBV5-1 and TRBJ2-3; a possible D gene is TRBD2 (6 bases). Germline loops: CDR1 SGHRS, CDR2 YFSETQ. The CDR3 runs 14 residues. The CDR3 DNA reads as TGCGTCAGCAGCTTGGAGGGAGTCACAGATACGCAGTATTTT. It encodes CVSSLEGVTDTQYF.

This clonotype was observed many times. The chain is built from TRBV5-6 and TRBJ2-6; no definite D call. Germline-derived CDR1 and CDR2 are SGHDT and YYEEEE. The V end was cut by 1 base, the J end by 2 bases, with 1 base between. This CDR3 region has 13 residues. CDR3: CASSLTGANVLTF. In nucleotides, the CDR3 is TGTGCCAGCAGCTTGACTGGGGCCAACGTCCTGACTTTC.

This clonotype was counted ten times or more. The CDR3 is CASSLDVGAGYNEQFF. The CDR3 DNA reads TGCGCCAGCAGCTTGGACGTGGGCGCGGGGTACAATGAGCAGTTCTTC. The chain links TRBV5-1 to TRBJ2-1; perhaps TRBD2 as D (6 bases). CDR3 length: 16 residues. CDR1 and CDR2 from the germline V gene are SGHRS and YFSETQ. Deletions cut 0 bases from V and 4 bases from J, with 14 bases between.

The rearrangement links TRBV6-2 or TRBV6-3 to TRBJ2-2; D call uncertain. Germline V lookup: CDR1 MNHEY, CDR2 SVGEGT. The CDR3 is 12 residues long. Trimming removed 8 bases from V and 5 bases from J, with 9 bases in between. In DNA, the CDR3 is TGTGCCAGCTCTATCGGGACCGGGGAGCTGTTTTTT. Amino acids: CASSIGTGELFF.

This chain uses TRBV7-6 with TRBJ2-5; no reliable D call. The V end lost 5 bases, the J end lost 3 bases, and 7 bases lay between the germline ends. The CDR3 has 12 residues. Germline assignment: CDR1 SGHVS and CDR2 FNYEAQ. The CDR3 nucleotides are TGTGCCAGCAGCCAGCAAAAAGAGACCCAGTACTTC. Amino acid sequence: CASSQQKETQYF. The variable domain in full, completed from reference TRBV7-6 and TRBJ2-5, reads GAGVSQSPRYKVTKRGQDVALRCDPISGHVSLYWYRQALGQGPEFLTYFNYEAQQDKSGLPNDRFSAERPEGSISTLTIQRTEQRDSAMYRCASSQQKETQYFGPGTRLLVL.

This clonotype was detected ten times or more. The chain combines TRBV7-9 with TRBJ1-1, with D maybe TRBD1 (5 bases). Germline V gene lookup returns CDR1 SEHNR and CDR2 FQNEAQ (reference sequence). This CDR3 has 14 amino acids. Trimming took off 0 bases at V and 2 bases at J, with 7 bases between the two ends. CDR3 DNA: TGTGCCAGCAGCTTAGCAGGGGACAACACTGAAGCTTTCTTT. It is translated as CASSLAGDNTEAFF. The full variable domain, completed using reference TRBV7-9 and TRBJ1-1, is DTGVSQNPRHKITKRGQNVTFRCDPISEHNRLYWYRQTLGQGPEFLTYFQNEAQLEKSRLLSDRFSAERPKGSFSTLEIQRTEQGDSAMYLCASSLAGDNTEAFFGQGTRLTVV.

This sequence joins TRBV7-8 and TRBJ1-4; D is uncertain. Germline CDR1 reads SGHVS; CDR2 reads FQNEAQ. The CDR3 spans 11 residues. The V gene lost 5 bases and the J gene lost 6 bases, with 4 bases spanning the gap. The CDR3, as DNA: TGTGCCAGCAGCCCGTATGAAAAACTGTTTTTT. It specifies CASSPYEKLFF.

Note on this clonotype: One junction end disagrees with the germline gene, perhaps due to a read error. The rearrangement joins TRBV6-5 to TRBJ1-2; 8 positions agree with TRBD1. This CDR3 region has 12 residues. Per germline, CDR1 MNHEY and CDR2 SVGAGI. This CDR3 reads CASSSGQGASSF. The CDR3 region has the DNA TGTGCCAGCAGTTCCGGACAGGGTGCCTCATCCTTC.

This clonotype was seen ten or more times. The chain recombines TRBV28 with TRBJ2-5, with TRBD1 identical over 10 bases. Germline V gives CDR1 MDHEN, CDR2 SYDVKM. V lost 6 bases and J lost 4; bases outside the gene matches: 5. There are 14 residues in the CDR3. CDR3 residues: CASSMGQGIETQYF. The CDR3 nucleotides are TGTGCCAGCAGCATGGGACAGGGGATAGAGACCCAGTACTTC.

Only a few counts were recorded for this clonotype. CDR3 protein: CASSEDLSGRAQETQYF. In DNA, the CDR3 is TGTGCCAGCAGTGAAGATCTTAGCGGGAGGGCCCAGGAGACCCAGTACTTC. The gene calls are TRBV2 and TRBJ2-5; 11 bases align to TRBD2. This CDR3 comprises 17 residues. Germline trimming cut 1 base from V and 5 bases from J; bases unmatched to any gene: 9. Per the germline V gene, CDR1 is SNHLY and CDR2 is FYNNEI.

At least ten counts were recorded for this clonotype. The chain combines TRBV3-1 with TRBJ1-1; D remains unclear. Between the trimmed V and J ends, which lost 3 bases and 4 bases, there was a span of 6 bases. Germline CDR1 LGHDT, CDR2 YNNKEL (reference sequence). CDR3 size: 12 residues. CDR3 region: CASSQAGTEAFF. CDR3 DNA sequence: TGTGCCAGCAGCCAGGCGGGCACTGAAGCTTTCTTT.

This clonotype was seen ten or more times. V and J are TRBV5-4 and TRBJ2-3; 8 nucleotides align to TRBD1. This CDR3 has 16 amino acids. The germline CDR1 and CDR2 sequences are SGHNT and YYREEE (reference sequence). Unmatched junction bases numbered 8, after V lost 4 bases and J lost 1 base. CDR3 protein: CASSPQGESGTDTQYF. As DNA, the CDR3 is TGTGCCAGCAGCCCACAGGGGGAGAGCGGCACAGATACGCAGTATTTT. Filled out from reference TRBV5-4 and TRBJ2-3, the complete variable domain reads ETGVTQSPTHLIKTRGQQVTLRCSSQSGHNTVSWYQQALGQGPQFIFQYYREEENGRGNFPPRFSGLQFPNYSSELNVNALELDDSALYLCASSPQGESGTDTQYFGPGTRLTVL.

Many counts were recorded for this clonotype. The chain is built from TRBV11-1 and TRBJ2-1; D is possibly TRBD1 (6 bases). Germline V gene data show CDR1 as SGHAT and CDR2 as FQDESV (reference sequence). V shed 0 bases and J shed 8 bases, with 14 bases lying between them. CDR3 length: 15 amino acids. This chain's CDR3 is CASSLADRHGHEQFF. The DNA of the CDR3 is TGTGCCAGCAGCTTAGCGGACAGACACGGCCATGAGCAGTTCTTC.

In its sample, this clonotype was seen many times. CDR3 protein: CSARDRPSGVSYNEQFF. The DNA for the CDR3 is TGCAGTGCTAGAGATCGGCCTAGCGGTGTCTCCTACAATGAGCAGTTCTTC. The rearrangement joins TRBV20-1 to TRBJ2-1; 7 bases fit TRBD2. The junction had 8 bases not matched to a gene; V was cut back by 0 bases and J by 0 bases. Germline CDR1 is DFQATT and CDR2 is SNEGSKA (reference sequence). The CDR3 covers 17 residues.

This clonotype was counted many times. The rearrangement uses TRBV28 and TRBJ1-3; maybe TRBD1 (5 bases). V lost 10 bases and J lost 6, with 16 bases in between. In germline, CDR1 is MDHEN, CDR2 SYDVKM. This CDR3 contains 13 residues. CDR3 in DNA: TGTGCCACCTTTAATGGGGGTGAAAACACCATATATTTT. This encodes CATFNGGENTIYF. The variable domain in full, with the rest retrieved from reference TRBV28 and TRBJ1-3, is DVKVTQSSRYLVKRTGEKVFLECVQDMDHENMFWYRQDPGLGLRLIYFSYDVKMKEKGDIPEGYSVSREKKERFSLILESASTNQTSMYLCATFNGGENTIYFGEGSWLTVV.